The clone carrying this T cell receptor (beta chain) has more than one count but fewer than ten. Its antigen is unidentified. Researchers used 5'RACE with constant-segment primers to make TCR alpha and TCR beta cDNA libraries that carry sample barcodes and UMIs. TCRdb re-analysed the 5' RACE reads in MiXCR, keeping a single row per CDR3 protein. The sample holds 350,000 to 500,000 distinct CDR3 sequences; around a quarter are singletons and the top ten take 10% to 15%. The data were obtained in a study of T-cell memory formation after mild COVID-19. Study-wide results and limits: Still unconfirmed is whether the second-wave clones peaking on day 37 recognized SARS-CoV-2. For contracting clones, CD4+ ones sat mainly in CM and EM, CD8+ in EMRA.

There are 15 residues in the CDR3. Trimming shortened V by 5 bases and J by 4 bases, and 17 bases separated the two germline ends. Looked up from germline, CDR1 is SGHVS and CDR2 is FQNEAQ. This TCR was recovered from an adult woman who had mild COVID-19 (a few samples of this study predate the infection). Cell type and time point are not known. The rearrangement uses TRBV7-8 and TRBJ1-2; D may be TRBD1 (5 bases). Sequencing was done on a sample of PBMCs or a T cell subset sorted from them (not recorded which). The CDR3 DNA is TGTGCCAGCAGCCCATCCTTACCGGGGCCCTATGGCTACACCTTC. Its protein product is CASSPSLPGPYGYTF. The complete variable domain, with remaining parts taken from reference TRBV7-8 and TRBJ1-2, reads GAGVSQSPRYKVAKRGQDVALRCDPISGHVSLFWYQQALGQGPEFLTYFQNEAQLDKSGLPSDRFFAERPEGSVSTLKIQRTQQEDSAVYLCASSPSLPGPYGYTFGSGTRLTVV.